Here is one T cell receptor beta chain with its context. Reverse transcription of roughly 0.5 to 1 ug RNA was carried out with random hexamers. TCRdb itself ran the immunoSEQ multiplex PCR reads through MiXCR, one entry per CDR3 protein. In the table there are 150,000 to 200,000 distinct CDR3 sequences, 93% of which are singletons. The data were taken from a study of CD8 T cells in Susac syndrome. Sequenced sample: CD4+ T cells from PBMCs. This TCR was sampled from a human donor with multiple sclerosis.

In DNA form, the CDR3 reads TGTGCCAGCAGCCCCAAGCAAGGGGAGCTGTTTTTT. This encodes CASSPKQGELFF. The gene calls are TRBV7-8 and TRBJ2-2, with no clear D. V was trimmed by 5 bases and J by 8 bases, leaving 9 bases between them. The CDR3 is 12 residues long. Germline V CDR1 and CDR2: SGHVS, FQNEAQ.